This TCR beta chain originates from a study of human T cells and chemical hapten exposure (dated by TCRdb to about 2021). As for the study more broadly: For sensitization, 2% DPC in acetone was applied to a 2 cm by 2 cm area of upper inner arm skin. Throughout the study period of 20 to 25 weeks, patients also received therapeutic DPC doses to the scalp every week. Patch tests used Finn chambers with 0.01% DPC on the upper back, scored after 6 days by International Contact Dermatitis Research Group standards. Most of the patients in the cohort were female, and the cohort covered alopecia areata with under or over 50% scalp involvement, alopecia totalis and alopecia universalis. The libraries were sequenced as a pool, and the TCR yield per sample differed mostly because of small variations in library volumes within the pool. This study followed changes in the peripheral blood TCR repertoire in vivo during primary and secondary sensitization of alopecia patients to the hapten diphenylcyclopropenone (DPC). Blood samples were taken from patients before sensitization (week 0) and at 2, 6 and about 24 weeks after DPC sensitization. Twenty-nine alopecia patients gave blood for TCR sequencing at one to four time points (pre-sensitization, 2, 6 and 24 weeks). Here is what the overall study found, with its caveats: The number of TCRs above 1 in 1000 frequency did not change with DPC sensitization; there was no evidence of global repertoire structure alterations. Repeated subsampling changed both the strength of the expansion versus patch-test correlation and the threshold at which that correlation became significant. Because all patients had alopecia, a presumed autoimmune disease, the immune response of the patients might differ from that of healthy individuals. The number of PT1 expanded TCRs positively correlated with patch test score, significant at thresholds 8, 16 and 32 but not 4. Significantly more large CDR3 similarity clusters were formed by expanded TCRs than by pre-sensitization or healthy control sets, consistent with antigen-driven responses.

The library was built by means of RACE. TCRdb shows the sequencer as NextSeq 500. During library preparation, unique molecular identifiers were attached to individual cDNA molecules so that TCRs could be counted quantitatively and reproducibly. From each blood RNA sample, both TCR alpha and TCR beta chains were sequenced. Per the original workflow: The median number of TCRs per sample was approximately 93,000, ranging from roughly 20,000 to 690,600. The Decombinator software suite was used to annotate V, J and CDR3 in the TCR reads. For PS versus PT1 abundance plots, all samples were subsampled to the same number of TCRs (28,000). Expanded TCRs were defined as absent before sensitization and observed at least eight times at the 2-week time point. TCRdb reprocessing: public reads trimmed at Q25 with fastp, clones called with MiXCR, in-frame beta chains kept. Each CDR3 protein gets just one entry, which takes the most common genes and DNA from the rows behind it. The authors' filters were not applied to this entry. This sample has some 330,000 distinct CDR3 sequences in its table, and over 5% of those were observed once. Less than 9% of the sample is in the top ten clones.

Deletion took 2 bases off V and 7 bases off J, with a span of 8 bases between the germline ends. From its cysteine to its phenylalanine, the CDR3 spans 13 amino acids. CDR3 DNA only is kept here, 39 bases in frame from base 1. This specimen's time point label, per the study, means: pre-sensitization, week 0. Sample treatment or condition, as interpreted from the label and publication: therapeutic diphenylcyclopropenone sensitization with weekly scalp DPC. Blood at each patch-test visit was drawn before the patch test was applied. Patients were considered eligible if aged 18 to 70, diagnosed with alopecia and deemed suitable for DPC therapy, and patients were excluded if pregnant. Total RNA was extracted from unfractionated whole blood that had been collected in Tempus Blood RNA tubes. Turning to this clonotype: The clone's antigen remains unknown. Base-call qualities are not available, and no considerably larger clone is one nucleotide away.

Sequenced material: whole blood, taken in connection with sensitization to the hapten diphenylcyclopropenone (DPC). The TCR sequence derives from a woman younger than 30 with alopecia areata. Some clones in this sample may be carry-over from other donors' samples. Rearrangement joined TRBV12-3 or TRBV12-4 to TRBJ2-2; TRBD2 might be the D gene, on 5 matching bases. Read as DNA, the sequence is TGTGCCAGCAGTTTACGGGATAACGGGGAGCTGTTTTTT. This is translated as CASSLRDNGELFF.